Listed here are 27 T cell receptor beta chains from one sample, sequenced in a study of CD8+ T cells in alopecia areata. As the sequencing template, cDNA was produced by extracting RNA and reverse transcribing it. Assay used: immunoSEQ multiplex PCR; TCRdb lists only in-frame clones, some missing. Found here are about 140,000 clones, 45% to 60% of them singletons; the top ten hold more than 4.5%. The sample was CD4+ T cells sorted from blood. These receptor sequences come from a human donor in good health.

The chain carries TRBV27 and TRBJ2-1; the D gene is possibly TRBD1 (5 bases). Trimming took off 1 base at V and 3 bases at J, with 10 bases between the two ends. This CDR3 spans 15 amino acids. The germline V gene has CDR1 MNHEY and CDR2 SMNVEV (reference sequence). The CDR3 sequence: CASSLYGDSYNEQFF. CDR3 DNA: TGTGCCAGCAGTTTATACGGAGACAGCTACAATGAGCAGTTCTTC.

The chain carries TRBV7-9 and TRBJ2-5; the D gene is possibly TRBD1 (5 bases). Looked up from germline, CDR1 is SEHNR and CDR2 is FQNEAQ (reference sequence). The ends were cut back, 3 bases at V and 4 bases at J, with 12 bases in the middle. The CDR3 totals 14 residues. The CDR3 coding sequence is TGTGCCAGCAGCTTGCGGCTAGGGGTAGAGACCCAGTACTTC. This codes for CASSLRLGVETQYF.

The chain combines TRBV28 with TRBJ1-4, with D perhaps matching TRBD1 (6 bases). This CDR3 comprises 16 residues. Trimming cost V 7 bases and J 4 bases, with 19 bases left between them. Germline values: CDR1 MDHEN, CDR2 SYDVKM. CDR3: CASKFTGYKGNEKLFF. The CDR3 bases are TGTGCCAGCAAATTCACAGGGTACAAGGGTAATGAAAAACTGTTTTTT.

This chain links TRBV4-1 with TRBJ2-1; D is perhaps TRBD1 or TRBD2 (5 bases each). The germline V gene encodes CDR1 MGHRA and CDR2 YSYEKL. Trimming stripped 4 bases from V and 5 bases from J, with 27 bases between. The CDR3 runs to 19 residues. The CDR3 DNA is TGCGCCAGCAGCCCTCGGGACGTGTTCATCCGGGACGCAGACAATGAGCAGTTCTTC. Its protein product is CASSPRDVFIRDADNEQFF.

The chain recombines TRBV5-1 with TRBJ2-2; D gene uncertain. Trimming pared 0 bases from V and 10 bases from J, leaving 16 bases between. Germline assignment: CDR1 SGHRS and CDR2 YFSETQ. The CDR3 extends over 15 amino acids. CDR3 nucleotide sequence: TGCGCCAGCAGCTTGGGGGAACCGGGTCGTTCGGAGCTGTTTTTT. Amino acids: CASSLGEPGRSELFF.

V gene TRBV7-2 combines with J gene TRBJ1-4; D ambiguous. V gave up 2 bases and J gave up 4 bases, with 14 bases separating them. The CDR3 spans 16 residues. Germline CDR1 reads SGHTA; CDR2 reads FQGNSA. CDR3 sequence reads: CASSLTGNLFNEKLFF. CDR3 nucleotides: TGTGCCAGCAGCTTAACCGGAAACCTCTTTAATGAAAAACTGTTTTTT.

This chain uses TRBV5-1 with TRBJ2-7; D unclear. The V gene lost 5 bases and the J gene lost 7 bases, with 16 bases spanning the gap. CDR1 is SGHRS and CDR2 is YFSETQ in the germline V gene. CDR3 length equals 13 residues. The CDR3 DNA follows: TGCGCCAGCAGTCCCGAGAGCCGAGCGGAGCAGTACTTC. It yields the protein CASSPESRAEQYF.

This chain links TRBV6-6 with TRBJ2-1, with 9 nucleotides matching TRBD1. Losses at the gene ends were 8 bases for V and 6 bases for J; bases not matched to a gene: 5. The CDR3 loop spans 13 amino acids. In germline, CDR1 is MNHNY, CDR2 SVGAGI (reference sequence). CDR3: CASGSTGGNEQFF. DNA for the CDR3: TGTGCCAGCGGATCGACAGGGGGCAATGAGCAGTTCTTC.

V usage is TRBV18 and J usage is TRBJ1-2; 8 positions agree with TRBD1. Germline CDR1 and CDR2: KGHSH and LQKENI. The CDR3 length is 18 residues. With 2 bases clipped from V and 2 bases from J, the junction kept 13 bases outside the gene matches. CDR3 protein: CASSPSWGQGAINYGYTF. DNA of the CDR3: TGTGCCAGCTCACCAAGCTGGGGGCAGGGGGCAATCAACTATGGCTACACCTTC.

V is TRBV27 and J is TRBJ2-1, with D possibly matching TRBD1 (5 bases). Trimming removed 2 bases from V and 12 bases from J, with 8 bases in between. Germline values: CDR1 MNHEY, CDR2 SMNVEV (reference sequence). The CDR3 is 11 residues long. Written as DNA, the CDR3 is TGTGCCAGCAGTTTAGGGCAGGGGCAGTTCTTC. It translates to CASSLGQGQFF.

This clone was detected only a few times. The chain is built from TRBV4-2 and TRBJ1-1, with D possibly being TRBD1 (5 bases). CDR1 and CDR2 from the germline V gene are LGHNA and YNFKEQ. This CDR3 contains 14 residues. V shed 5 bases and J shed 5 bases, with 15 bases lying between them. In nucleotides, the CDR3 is TGTGCCAGCAGCTCGAGGACGGAGGGGACTGAAGCTTTCTTT. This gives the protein CASSSRTEGTEAFF.

DNA for the CDR3: TGTGCCAGCAAGACGGGGGTCCAAGAGACCCAGTACTTC. Encoded protein: CASKTGVQETQYF. The chain recombines TRBV9 with TRBJ2-5, with a possible D match to TRBD2 (6 bases). CDR3 length: 13 amino acids. The V end lost 6 bases, the J end lost 1 base, and 10 bases lay between the germline ends. Germline CDR1 SGDLS, CDR2 YYNGEE.

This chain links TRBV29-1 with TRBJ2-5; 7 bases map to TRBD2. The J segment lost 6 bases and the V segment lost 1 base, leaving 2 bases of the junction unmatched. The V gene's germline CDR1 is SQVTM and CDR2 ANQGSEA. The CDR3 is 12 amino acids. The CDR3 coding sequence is TGCAGCGTTGAAGCTAGCGGTCAGACCCAGTACTTC. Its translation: CSVEASGQTQYF.

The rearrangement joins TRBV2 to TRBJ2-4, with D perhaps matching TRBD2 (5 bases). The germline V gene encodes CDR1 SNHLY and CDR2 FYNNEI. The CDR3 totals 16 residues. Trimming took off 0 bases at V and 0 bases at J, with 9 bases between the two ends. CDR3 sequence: CASSEARVEAKNIQYF. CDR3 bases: TGTGCCAGCAGTGAAGCGCGGGTGGAAGCCAAAAACATTCAGTACTTC. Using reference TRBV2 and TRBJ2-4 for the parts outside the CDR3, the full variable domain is EPEVTQTPSHQVTQMGQEVILRCVPISNHLYFYWYRQILGQKVEFLVSFYNNEISEKSEIFDDQFSVERPDGSNFTLKIRSTKLEDSAMYFCASSEARVEAKNIQYFGAGTRLSVL.

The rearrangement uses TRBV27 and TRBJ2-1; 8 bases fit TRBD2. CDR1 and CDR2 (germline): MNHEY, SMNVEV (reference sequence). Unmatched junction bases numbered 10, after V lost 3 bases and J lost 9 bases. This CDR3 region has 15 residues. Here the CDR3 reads CASSFPSGGLVEQFF. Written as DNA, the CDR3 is TGTGCCAGCAGTTTCCCATCGGGAGGGTTGGTTGAGCAGTTCTTC.

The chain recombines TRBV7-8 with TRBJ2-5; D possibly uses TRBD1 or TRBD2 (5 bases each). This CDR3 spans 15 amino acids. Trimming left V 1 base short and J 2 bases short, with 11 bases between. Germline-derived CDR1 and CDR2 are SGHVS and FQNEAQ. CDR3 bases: TGTGCCAGCAGCTTAGAGGGACGAGGGCAAGAGACCCAGTACTTC. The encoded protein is CASSLEGRGQETQYF.

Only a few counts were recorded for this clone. DNA of the CDR3: TGTGCCAGCAGCCCGGGACAGGGTTACGGCTACACCTTC. It translates to CASSPGQGYGYTF. This chain joins TRBV9 and TRBJ1-2; TRBD1 matches 9 bases. V trimming: 4 bases; J trimming: 8 bases; junction bases outside the gene matches: 6. Germline V gene lookup returns CDR1 SGDLS and CDR2 YYNGEE. The CDR3 has 13 amino acids.

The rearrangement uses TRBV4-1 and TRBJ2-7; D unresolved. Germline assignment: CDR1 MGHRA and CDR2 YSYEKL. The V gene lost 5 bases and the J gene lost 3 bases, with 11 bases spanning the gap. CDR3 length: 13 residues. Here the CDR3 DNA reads TGCGCCAGCAGCTCAGGTCCGGGCTACGAGCAGTACTTC. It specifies CASSSGPGYEQYF.

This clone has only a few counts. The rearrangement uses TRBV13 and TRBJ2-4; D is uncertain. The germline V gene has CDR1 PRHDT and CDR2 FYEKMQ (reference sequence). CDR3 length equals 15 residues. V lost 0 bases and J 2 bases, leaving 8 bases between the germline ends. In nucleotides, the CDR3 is TGTGCCAGCAGCTTAGGCCGTCGGCCCAAAAACATTCAGTACTTC. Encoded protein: CASSLGRRPKNIQYF.

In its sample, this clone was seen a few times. DNA for the CDR3: TGTGCCAGCAGCTTAGCGGGAGGGCCAATCCCAGATACGCAGTATTTT. Translation gives CASSLAGGPIPDTQYF. V is TRBV13 and J is TRBJ2-3; 8 nucleotides line up with TRBD2. CDR1 is PRHDT, CDR2 FYEKMQ, per germline (reference sequence). V trimming: 1 base; J trimming: 4 bases; junction bases outside the gene matches: 7. This CDR3 has 16 amino acids.

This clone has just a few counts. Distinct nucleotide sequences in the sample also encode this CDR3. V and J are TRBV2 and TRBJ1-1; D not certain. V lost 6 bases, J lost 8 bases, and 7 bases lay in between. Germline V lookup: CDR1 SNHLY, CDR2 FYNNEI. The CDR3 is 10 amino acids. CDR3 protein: CASSVQEAFF. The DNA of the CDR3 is TGTGCCAGCAGCGTTCAGGAAGCTTTCTTT. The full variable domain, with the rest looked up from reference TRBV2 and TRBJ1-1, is EPEVTQTPSHQVTQMGQEVILRCVPISNHLYFYWYRQILGQKVEFLVSFYNNEISEKSEIFDDQFSVERPDGSNFTLKIRSTKLEDSAMYFCASSVQEAFFGQGTRLTVV.

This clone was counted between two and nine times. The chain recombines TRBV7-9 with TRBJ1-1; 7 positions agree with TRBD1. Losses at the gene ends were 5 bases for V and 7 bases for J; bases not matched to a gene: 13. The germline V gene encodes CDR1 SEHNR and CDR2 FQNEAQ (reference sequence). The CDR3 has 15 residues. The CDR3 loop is CASSDSRDSRREAFF. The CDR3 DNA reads TGTGCCAGCAGCGATTCCCGGGACAGTCGCCGTGAAGCTTTCTTT.

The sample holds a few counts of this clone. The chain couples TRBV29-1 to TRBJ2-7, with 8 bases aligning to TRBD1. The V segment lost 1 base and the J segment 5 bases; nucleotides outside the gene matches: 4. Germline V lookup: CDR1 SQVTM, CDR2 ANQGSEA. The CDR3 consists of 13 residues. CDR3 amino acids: CSVEGQGLHEQYF. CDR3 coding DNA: TGCAGCGTTGAAGGACAGGGGTTACACGAGCAGTACTTC.

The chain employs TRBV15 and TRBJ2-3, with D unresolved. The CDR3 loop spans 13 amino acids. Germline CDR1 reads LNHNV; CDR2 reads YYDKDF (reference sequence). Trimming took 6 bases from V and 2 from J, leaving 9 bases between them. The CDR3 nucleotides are TGTGCCACCAGTCCGTCCTTCACAGATACGCAGTATTTT. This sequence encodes CATSPSFTDTQYF.

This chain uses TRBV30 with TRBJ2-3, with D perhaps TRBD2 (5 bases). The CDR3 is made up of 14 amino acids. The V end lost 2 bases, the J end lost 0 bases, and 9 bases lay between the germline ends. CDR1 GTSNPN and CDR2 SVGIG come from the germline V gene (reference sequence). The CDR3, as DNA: TGTGCCTGGAGTCGCTGGGAGAGCACAGATACGCAGTATTTT. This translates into CAWSRWESTDTQYF.

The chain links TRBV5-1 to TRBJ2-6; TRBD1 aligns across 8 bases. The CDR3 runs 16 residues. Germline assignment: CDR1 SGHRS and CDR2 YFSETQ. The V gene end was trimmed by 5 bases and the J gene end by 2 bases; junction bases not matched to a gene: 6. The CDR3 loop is CASSWTGPPGANVLTF. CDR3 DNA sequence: TGCGCCAGCAGTTGGACAGGGCCCCCTGGGGCCAACGTCCTGACTTTC.

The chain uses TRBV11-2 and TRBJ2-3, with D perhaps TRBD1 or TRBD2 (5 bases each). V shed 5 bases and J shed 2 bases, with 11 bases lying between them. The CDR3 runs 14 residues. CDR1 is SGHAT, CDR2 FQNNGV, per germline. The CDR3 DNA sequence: TGTGCCAGCAGCACGGGGACCTTCACAGATACGCAGTATTTT. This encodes CASSTGTFTDTQYF.